These T cell receptor beta chains were read from a single sample in a study of T-cell memory formation after mild COVID-19. TCRdb reprocessed the 5' RACE reads with MiXCR, giving one entry per CDR3 protein. There are fewer than 95,000 distinct CDR3 sequences in the sample; about 13% occur only once, and 27% lies in the top ten. The sample comprised PBMCs or a T cell subset sorted from them (not recorded which). These receptors were obtained from an adult woman who had mild COVID-19 (a few samples of this study predate the infection). Cell type and time point are not known. CDR3s include the opening cysteine and the closing phenylalanine or tryptophan. D genes are given only for firm matches. Size tells how often a clone was seen (once, few, many) or the class of an expanded clone, and some rows leave it out.

d_call,clone_size,v_call,j_call,cdr3_aa,cdr3_nt
TRBD1,-,TRBV4-3,TRBJ2-1,CASSITQGSSRDEQFF,TGCGCCAGCAGTATCACACAGGGGTCCTCAAGGGATGAGCAGTTCTTC
-,-,TRBV12-3/TRBV12-4,TRBJ1-2,CASSYSGGYTF,TGTGCCAGCAGCTACTCCGGGGGCTACACCTTC
-,-,TRBV6-6,TRBJ2-1,CASSYSTSSDEQFF,TGTGCCAGCAGTTACTCGACTAGTTCCGATGAGCAGTTCTTC
-,many,TRBV5-5,TRBJ1-4,CASSLRGEFMAEKLFF,TGTGCCAGCAGCTTGAGGGGGGAATTCATGGCTGAAAAACTGTTTTTT
-,few,TRBV20-1,TRBJ2-7,CSASLGGIGEQYF,TGCAGTGCTAGTTTGGGGGGCATTGGGGAGCAGTACTTC
-,few,TRBV7-8,TRBJ2-7,CASSLWVAASEQYF,TGTGCCAGCAGCTTATGGGTAGCGGCCTCCGAGCAGTACTTC
-,-,TRBV3-1,TRBJ2-7,CASSQDGTPTFEQYF,TGTGCCAGCAGCCAGGACGGGACCCCGACTTTCGAGCAGTACTTC
-,few,TRBV20-1,TRBJ1-2,CSARALYGYTF,TGCAGTGCTAGAGCCCTATATGGCTACACCTTC
-,few,TRBV24-1,TRBJ2-3,CATSDRPTTIEDTDTQYF,TGTGCCACCAGTGATCGCCCTACAACGATTGAAGACACAGATACGCAGTATTTT
TRBD2,-,TRBV28,TRBJ2-7,CASSLGHHIETRTSGRGEQYF,TGTGCCAGCAGTTTAGGGCATCACATTGAAACAAGGACTAGCGGCCGAGGAGAGCAGTACTTC
-,-,TRBV12-3/TRBV12-4,TRBJ2-7,CASRSKGLYEQYF,TGTGCCAGCAGATCGAAGGGTCTGTACGAGCAGTACTTC
TRBD2,few,TRBV20-1,TRBJ2-1,CSAMPFELAGDNYNEQFF,TGCAGTGCTATGCCCTTCGAACTAGCGGGAGACAACTACAATGAGCAGTTCTTC
-,-,TRBV29-1,TRBJ2-3,CSVDAGFTDTQYF,TGCAGCGTTGATGCCGGATTCACAGATACGCAGTATTTT
-,-,TRBV7-8,TRBJ1-5,CASSLAQGFNQPQHF,TGTGCCAGCAGCTTAGCACAGGGATTCAATCAGCCCCAGCATTTT
-,many,TRBV11-2,TRBJ2-3,CASSLIQGGPDTQYF,TGTGCCAGCAGCTTAATACAGGGTGGTCCAGATACGCAGTATTTT
-,few,TRBV11-2,TRBJ2-1,CASSKDLSSYNEQFF,TGTGCCAGCAGCAAGGACTTGAGCTCCTACAATGAGCAGTTCTTC
TRBD1,-,TRBV5-1,TRBJ2-2,CASSLLGQGPAGELFF,TGCGCCAGCAGCTTGTTAGGACAGGGGCCCGCCGGGGAGCTGTTTTTT
TRBD1,-,TRBV7-9,TRBJ1-2,CASTNSGTGFGYTF,TGTGCCAGCACCAACTCCGGGACAGGGTTCGGCTACACCTTC
TRBD2,-,TRBV20-1,TRBJ2-1,CSASSGRGGLAGAGEQFF,TGCAGTGCTTCCTCGGGCAGGGGAGGGCTAGCGGGAGCAGGGGAGCAGTTCTTC
TRBD2,few,TRBV7-9,TRBJ2-1,CASSGGITSGGPHNEQFF,TGTGCCAGCAGCGGAGGCATTACTAGCGGGGGCCCCCACAATGAGCAGTTCTTC
-,few,TRBV7-9,TRBJ2-3,CASTDSTDTQYF,TGTGCCAGCACCGATAGCACAGATACGCAGTATTTT
-,many,TRBV5-5,TRBJ2-5,CASSLTTGARETQYF,TGTGCCAGCAGCCTCACTACGGGCGCACGGGAGACCCAGTACTTC